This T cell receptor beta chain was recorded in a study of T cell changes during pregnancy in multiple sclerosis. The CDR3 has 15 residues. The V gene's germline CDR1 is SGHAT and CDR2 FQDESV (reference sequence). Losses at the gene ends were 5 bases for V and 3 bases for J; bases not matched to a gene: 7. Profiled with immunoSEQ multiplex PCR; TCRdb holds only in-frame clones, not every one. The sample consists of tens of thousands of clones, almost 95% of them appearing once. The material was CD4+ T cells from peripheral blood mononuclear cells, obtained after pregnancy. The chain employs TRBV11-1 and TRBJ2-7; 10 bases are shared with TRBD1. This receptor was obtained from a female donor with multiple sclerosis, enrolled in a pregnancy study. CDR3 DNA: TGTGCCAGCAGCCCTCCGGGACAGGGGTTCTACGAGCAGTACTTC. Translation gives CASSPPGQGFYEQYF.